This T cell receptor beta chain was sequenced for a study of cytomegalovirus exposure and HLA in healthy donors. Notes on the study in general: Within a later analysis, the majority of CMV-associated TCR beta chains appeared HLA-restricted. Reports showed the classifier diagnosing cytomegalovirus status with high specificity and sensitivity. Further analysis, carried out later, found HLA-associated TCR beta chains more clonally expanded than equally common other chains. TCR beta V segments were, for the most part, productive about 87% or about 30% of the time in an earlier analysis.

In regard to this clone: Antigen: not known.

Primers: 60 Vbeta forward and 13 Jbeta reverse. TCRdb's table, derived via immunoSEQ multiplex PCR, lists solely in-frame clones and lacks some. This table lists roughly 140,000 clones. The sequenced sample was PBMCs. This sequence originates from a man aged 35 to 55 in good health and CMV-seronegative.

In DNA form, the CDR3 reads TGTGCCAGCACCGAGGTACAGGGGAATCAGCCCCAGCATTTT. Encoded protein: CASTEVQGNQPQHF. The genes are TRBV6-1 and TRBJ1-5; TRBD1 agrees at 7 bases. Germline V gene sequence: CDR1 MNHNS, CDR2 SASEGT. This CDR3 region has 14 residues. V shed 7 bases, J shed 4 bases, and the junction held 7 bases outside the gene matches.